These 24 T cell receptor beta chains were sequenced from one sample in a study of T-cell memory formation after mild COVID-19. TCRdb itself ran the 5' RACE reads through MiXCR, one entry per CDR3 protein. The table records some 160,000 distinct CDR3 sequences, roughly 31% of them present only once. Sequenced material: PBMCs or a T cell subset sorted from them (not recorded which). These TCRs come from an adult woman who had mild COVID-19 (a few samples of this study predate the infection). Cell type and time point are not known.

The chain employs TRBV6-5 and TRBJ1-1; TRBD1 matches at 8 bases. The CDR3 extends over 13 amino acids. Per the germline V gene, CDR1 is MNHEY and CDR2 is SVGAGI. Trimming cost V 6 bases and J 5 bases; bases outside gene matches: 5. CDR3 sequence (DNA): TGTGCCAGCAGGGAGGGACAGGTAACTGAAGCTTTCTTT. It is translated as CASREGQVTEAFF.

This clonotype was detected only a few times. The CDR3 protein is CSARAWGTGFNEQFF. The CDR3 DNA reads as TGCAGTGCTAGAGCGTGGGGGACCGGCTTCAATGAGCAGTTCTTC. This chain uses TRBV20-1 with TRBJ2-1; D possibly uses TRBD1 or TRBD2 (5 bases each). The CDR3 runs to 15 residues. Trimming left V 1 base short and J 6 bases short, with 16 bases between. CDR1 DFQATT and CDR2 SNEGSKA come from the germline V gene (reference sequence).

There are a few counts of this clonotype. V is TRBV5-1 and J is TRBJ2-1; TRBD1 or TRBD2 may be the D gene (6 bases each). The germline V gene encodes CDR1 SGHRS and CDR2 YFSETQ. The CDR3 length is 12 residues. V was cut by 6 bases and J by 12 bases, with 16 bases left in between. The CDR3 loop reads CASTTGAPMQFF. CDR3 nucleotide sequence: TGCGCCAGCACGACGGGGGCCCCCATGCAGTTCTTC.

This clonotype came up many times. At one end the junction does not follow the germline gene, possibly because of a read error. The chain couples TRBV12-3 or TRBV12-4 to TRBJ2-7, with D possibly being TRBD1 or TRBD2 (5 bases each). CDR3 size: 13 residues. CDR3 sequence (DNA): TGCGCCAGCAGCTTGCAGGGAGCCTACGAGCAGTACTTC. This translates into CASSLQGAYEQYF.

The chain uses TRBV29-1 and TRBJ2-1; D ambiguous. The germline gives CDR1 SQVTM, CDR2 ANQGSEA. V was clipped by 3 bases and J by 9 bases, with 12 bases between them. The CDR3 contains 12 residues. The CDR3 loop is CSVDVSGPEQFF. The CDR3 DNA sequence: TGCAGCGTTGATGTCTCGGGCCCTGAGCAGTTCTTC.

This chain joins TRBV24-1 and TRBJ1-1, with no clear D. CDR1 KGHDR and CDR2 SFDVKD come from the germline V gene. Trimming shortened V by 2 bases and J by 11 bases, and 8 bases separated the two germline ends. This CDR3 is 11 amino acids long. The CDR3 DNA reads TGTGCCACCAGTGATTATGGGTTTGCTTTCTTT. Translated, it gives CATSDYGFAFF.

The CDR3 nucleotides read TGTGCCACCAGTGACTCCAGGGGGGGTTGGTCAGATACGCAGTATTTT. Amino acid sequence: CATSDSRGGWSDTQYF. The chain uses TRBV24-1 and TRBJ2-3; D possibly uses TRBD1 or TRBD2 (7 bases each). CDR1 is KGHDR and CDR2 is SFDVKD in the germline V gene. The CDR3 has 16 amino acids. Trimming took off 4 bases at V and 4 bases at J, with 17 bases between the two ends.

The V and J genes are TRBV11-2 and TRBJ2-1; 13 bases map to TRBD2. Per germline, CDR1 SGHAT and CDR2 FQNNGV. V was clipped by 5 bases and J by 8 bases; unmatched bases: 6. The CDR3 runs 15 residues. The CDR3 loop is CASSPTLAGGHEQFF. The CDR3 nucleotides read TGTGCCAGCAGCCCAACACTAGCGGGGGGGCATGAGCAGTTCTTC.

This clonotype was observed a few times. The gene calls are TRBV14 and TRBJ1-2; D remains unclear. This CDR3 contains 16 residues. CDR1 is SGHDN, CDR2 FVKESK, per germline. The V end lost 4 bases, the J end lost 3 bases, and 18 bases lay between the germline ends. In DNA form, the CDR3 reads TGTGCCAGCAGCCCCCCCGGACTGGGCGGATACTATGGCTACACCTTC. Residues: CASSPPGLGGYYGYTF.

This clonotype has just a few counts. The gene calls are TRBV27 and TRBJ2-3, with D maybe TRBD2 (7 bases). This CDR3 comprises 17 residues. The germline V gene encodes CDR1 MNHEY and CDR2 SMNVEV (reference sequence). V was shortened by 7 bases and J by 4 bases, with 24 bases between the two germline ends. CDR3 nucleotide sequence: TGTGCCAGCATCGCGACCGGGGGCGGGAGAATCGCAGATACGCAGTATTTT. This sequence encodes CASIATGGGRIADTQYF.

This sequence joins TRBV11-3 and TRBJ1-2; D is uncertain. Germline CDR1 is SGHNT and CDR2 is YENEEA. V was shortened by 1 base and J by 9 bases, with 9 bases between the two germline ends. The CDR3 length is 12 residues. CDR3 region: CASSLARKSYTF. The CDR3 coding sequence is TGTGCCAGCAGCTTAGCCCGTAAGAGCTACACCTTC.

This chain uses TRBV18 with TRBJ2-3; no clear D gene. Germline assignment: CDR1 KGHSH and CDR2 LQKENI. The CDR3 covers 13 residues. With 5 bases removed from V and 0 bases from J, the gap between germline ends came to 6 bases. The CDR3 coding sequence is TGTGCCAGCTCAACCCAGAGCACAGATACGCAGTATTTT. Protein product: CASSTQSTDTQYF.

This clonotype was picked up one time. The chain's CDR3 is CASSLARAVNTEAFF. CDR3 in DNA: TGTGCCAGCAGCTTAGCTCGTGCTGTGAACACTGAAGCTTTCTTT. The rearrangement links TRBV7-2 to TRBJ1-1; no definite D call. This CDR3 is 15 amino acids long. Germline CDR1 reads SGHTA; CDR2 reads FQGNSA. V was cut by 0 bases and J by 0 bases, with 8 bases left in between.

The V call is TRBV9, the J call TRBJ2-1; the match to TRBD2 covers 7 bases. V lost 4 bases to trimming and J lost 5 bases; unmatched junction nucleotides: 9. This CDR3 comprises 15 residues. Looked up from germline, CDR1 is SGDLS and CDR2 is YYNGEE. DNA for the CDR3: TGTGCCAGCAGCCTCACTGGCGGGAGAGACAATGAGCAGTTCTTC. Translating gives CASSLTGGRDNEQFF.

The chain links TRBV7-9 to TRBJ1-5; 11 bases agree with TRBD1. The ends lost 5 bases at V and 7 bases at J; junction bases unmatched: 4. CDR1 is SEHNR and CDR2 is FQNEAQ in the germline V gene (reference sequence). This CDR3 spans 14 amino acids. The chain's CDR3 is CASSTDRGRQPQHF. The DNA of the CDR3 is TGTGCCAGCAGCACGGACAGGGGGCGGCAGCCCCAGCATTTT.

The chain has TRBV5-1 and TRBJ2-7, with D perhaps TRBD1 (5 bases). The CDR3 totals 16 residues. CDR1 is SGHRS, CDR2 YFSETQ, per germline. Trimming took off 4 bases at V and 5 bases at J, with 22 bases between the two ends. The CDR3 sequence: CASSRIGDQGGDEQYF. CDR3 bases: TGCGCCAGCAGCCGGATCGGAGACCAGGGTGGAGACGAGCAGTACTTC.

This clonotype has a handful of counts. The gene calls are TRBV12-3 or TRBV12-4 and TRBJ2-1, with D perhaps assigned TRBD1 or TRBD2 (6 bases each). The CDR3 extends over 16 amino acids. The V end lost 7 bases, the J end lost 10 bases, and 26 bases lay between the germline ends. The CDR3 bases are TGTGCCAGCACCCCTTGGGGGGCTAACCCCCTCGGGGAGCAGTTCTTC. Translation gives CASTPWGANPLGEQFF.

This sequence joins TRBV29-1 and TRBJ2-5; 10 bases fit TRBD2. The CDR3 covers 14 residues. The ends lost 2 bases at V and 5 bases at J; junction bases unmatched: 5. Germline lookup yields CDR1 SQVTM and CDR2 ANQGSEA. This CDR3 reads CSVERLAGVETQYF. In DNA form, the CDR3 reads TGCAGCGTTGAACGCCTAGCGGGAGTGGAGACCCAGTACTTC.

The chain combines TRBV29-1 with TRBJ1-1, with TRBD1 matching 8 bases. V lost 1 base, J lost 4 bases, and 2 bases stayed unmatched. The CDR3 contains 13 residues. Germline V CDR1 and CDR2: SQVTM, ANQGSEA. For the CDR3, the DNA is TGCAGCGTTGAAGGGCAGGGGGCCACTGAAGCTTTCTTT. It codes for CSVEGQGATEAFF.

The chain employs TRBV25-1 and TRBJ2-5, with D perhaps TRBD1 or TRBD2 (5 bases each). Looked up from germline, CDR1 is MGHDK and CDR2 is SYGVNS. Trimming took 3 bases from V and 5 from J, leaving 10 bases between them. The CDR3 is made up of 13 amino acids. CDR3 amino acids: CASSEGRAETQYF. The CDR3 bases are TGTGCCAGCAGTGAGGGGCGGGCGGAGACCCAGTACTTC.

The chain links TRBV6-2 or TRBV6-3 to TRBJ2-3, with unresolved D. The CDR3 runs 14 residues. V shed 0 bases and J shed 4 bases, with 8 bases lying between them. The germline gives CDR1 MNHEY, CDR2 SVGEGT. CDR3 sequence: CASSYSIVPDTQYF. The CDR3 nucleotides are TGTGCCAGCAGTTACTCGATCGTCCCAGATACGCAGTATTTT.

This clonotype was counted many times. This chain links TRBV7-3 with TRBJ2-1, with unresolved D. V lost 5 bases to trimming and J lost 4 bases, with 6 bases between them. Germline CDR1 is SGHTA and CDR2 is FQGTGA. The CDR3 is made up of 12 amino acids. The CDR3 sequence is CASSPGYNEQFF. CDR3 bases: TGTGCCAGCAGCCCCGGATACAATGAGCAGTTCTTC.

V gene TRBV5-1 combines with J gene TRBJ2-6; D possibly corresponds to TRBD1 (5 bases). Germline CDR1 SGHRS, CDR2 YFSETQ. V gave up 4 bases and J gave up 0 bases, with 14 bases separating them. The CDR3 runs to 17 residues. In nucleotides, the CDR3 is TGCGCCAGCAGCCTCTGGCCACAGGACTCTGGGGCCAACGTCCTGACTTTC. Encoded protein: CASSLWPQDSGANVLTF.

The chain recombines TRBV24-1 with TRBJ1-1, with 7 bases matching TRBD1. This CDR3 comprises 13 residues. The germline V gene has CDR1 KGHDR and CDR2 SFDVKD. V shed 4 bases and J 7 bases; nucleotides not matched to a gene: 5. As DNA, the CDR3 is TGTGCCACCAGTGAAGGGGGCCTGGATGAAGCTTTCTTT. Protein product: CATSEGGLDEAFF.